This entry features one T cell receptor beta chain sequence. The data were taken from a study of blood T cell repertoires in COVID-19. Per the original methods: Counts of nucleated cells, estimated from reference gene primer amplification, were obtained. Here immunoSEQ multiplex PCR was the method, and the copy in TCRdb shows in-frame clones only, minus some. D and trimming were read from the DNA, whereas the V and J calls and clone size are those reported in that table. The repertoire holds around 140,000 clones, with approximately 90% as singletons. The ends were cut back, 1 base at V and 5 bases at J, with 9 bases in the middle. This CDR3 comprises 13 residues. CDR1 is MNHNY, CDR2 SVGAGI, per germline (reference sequence).

The chain carries TRBV6-6 and TRBJ2-7; possibly TRBD1 for D (5 bases). The sequence was collected from a human donor with COVID-19, enrolled during active disease. The donor label of this sample is uncertain. The specimen sequenced was peripheral blood. Here the CDR3 reads CASSYLQGHEQYF. The CDR3 DNA sequence: TGTGCCAGCAGTTACTTGCAGGGCCACGAGCAGTACTTC.